The 16 T cell receptor beta chains listed next were all sequenced from one sample in a study of T cell repertoires in cytomegalovirus infection. Antigens for these TCRs are unknown. TCRdb reprocessed the reads via MiXCR and lists one record per CDR3 protein. The sample has fewer than 950,000 distinct CDR3 sequences, over 25% seen once. Source: cultured CD8+ T cells from PBMCs, taken from culture after CMV antigen stimulation. These receptors originate from a human donor in good health (CMV status not recorded). Some clones in this sample may be carry-over from other donors' samples.

A few counts support this clonotype. The chain combines TRBV7-6 with TRBJ2-7; unclear D gene. Germline assignment: CDR1 SGHVS and CDR2 FNYEAQ. V was pared by 5 bases and J by 7 bases, with 18 bases between. The CDR3 consists of 14 residues. CDR3 DNA sequence: TGTGCCAGCAGCCGAAGTTTAGGGTTGGGGGAGCAGTACGTC. Translating gives CASSRSLGLGEQYV.

This clonotype has only a few counts. This chain connects TRBV6-6 to TRBJ2-7; 12 nucleotides align to TRBD1. J lost 5 bases, V lost 2 bases, and 7 bases had no gene match. CDR1 is MNHNY, CDR2 SVGAGI, per germline (reference sequence). This CDR3 region has 16 residues. CDR3 sequence (DNA): TGTGCCAGCAGTTACACGGTTAGGGACAGGGGGCACGAGCAGTACGTC. Its translation: CASSYTVRDRGHEQYV.

This clonotype was seen only a few times. The rearrangement uses TRBV10-3 and TRBJ2-7; TRBD2 matches 10 bases. This CDR3 has 15 amino acids. Germline-derived CDR1 and CDR2 are ENHRY and SYGVKD. J gave up 3 bases and V 5 bases, and 7 bases lay outside the gene matches. The CDR3 loop reads CAISFGLAVNYEQYF. The CDR3 region has the DNA TGTGCCATCAGTTTTGGACTAGCGGTTAACTACGAGCAGTACTTC.

The V call is TRBV10-3, the J call TRBJ2-7; D perhaps matches TRBD1 (6 bases). The CDR3 is made up of 20 amino acids. Per germline, CDR1 ENHRY and CDR2 SYGVKD. V was cut by 0 bases and J by 0 bases, with 24 bases left in between. The chain's CDR3 is CAISESEQGLRFKSSYEQYF. CDR3 bases: TGTGCCATCAGTGAGTCAGAGCAGGGGTTGCGGTTTAAGAGCTCCTACGAGCAGTACTTC.

The chain carries TRBV2 and TRBJ2-7; D is possibly TRBD1 or TRBD2 (6 bases each). The CDR3 length is 12 residues. The V end was cut by 6 bases, the J end by 3 bases, with 9 bases between. The germline gives CDR1 SNHLY, CDR2 FYNNEI. The chain's CDR3 is CASREGVYEQYF. In nucleotides, the CDR3 is TGTGCCAGCAGGGAGGGGGTCTACGAGCAGTACTTC.

The chain employs TRBV25-1 and TRBJ1-5; TRBD1 is a possible D gene (5 bases). The CDR3 has 15 residues. The germline CDR1 and CDR2 sequences are MGHDK and SYGVNS. V was pared by 8 bases and J by 1 base, with 15 bases between. CDR3 DNA: TGTGCCAGCTCACCGGGGCCGGGGAGCAATCAGCCCCAGCATTTT. This codes for CASSPGPGSNQPQHF. Full variable domain (missing parts from reference TRBV25-1 and TRBJ1-5): EADIYQTPRYLVIGTGKKITLECSQTMGHDKMYWYQQDPGMELHLIHYSYGVNSTEKGDLSSESTVSRIRTEHFPLTLESARPSHTSQYLCASSPGPGSNQPQHFGDGTRLSIL.

J is TRBJ2-7 and V is TRBV27; 7 bases align to TRBD2. CDR1 MNHEY and CDR2 SMNVEV come from the germline V gene (reference sequence). V lost 4 bases to trimming and J lost 3 bases; unmatched junction nucleotides: 3. CDR3 length: 13 amino acids. CDR3: CASSYIAGYEQYF. In DNA form, the CDR3 reads TGTGCCAGCAGTTATATAGCGGGCTACGAGCAGTACTTC.

V usage is TRBV6-1 and J usage is TRBJ2-5; 8 nucleotides agree with TRBD1. The CDR3 consists of 13 residues. Germline V gives CDR1 MNHNS, CDR2 SASEGT. V was clipped by 4 bases and J by 5 bases; unmatched bases: 3. The CDR3 DNA sequence: TGTGCCAGCAGTGCAGGGGGCCGGGAGACCCAGTACTTC. Encoded protein: CASSAGGRETQYF.

This clonotype occurred many times. The chain has TRBV7-2 and TRBJ2-2; 11 nucleotides align to TRBD2. Germline trimming cut 2 bases from V and 7 bases from J; bases unmatched to any gene: 9. Germline V gene sequence: CDR1 SGHTA, CDR2 FQGNSA. The CDR3 is 17 residues long. Written as DNA, the CDR3 is TGTGCCAGCAGCTTAAGGCGACTAGCGGGGCTTGGCGGGGAGCTGTTTTTT. Translation: CASSLRRLAGLGGELFF.

The chain has TRBV6-4 and TRBJ2-7, with D unclear. V was clipped by 6 bases and J by 7 bases, with 10 bases between them. The CDR3 spans 11 residues. Germline V CDR1 and CDR2: MRHNA, SNTAGT. The CDR3 loop is CASRLPQEQYV. The CDR3 region has the DNA TGTGCCAGCAGACTGCCGCAGGAGCAGTACGTC.

Note on this clonotype: An end of the junction does not agree with germline; a read error may underlie this. The gene calls are TRBV19 and TRBJ2-6; either TRBD1 or TRBD2 may supply D (5 bases each). This CDR3 has 16 residues. Germline V gene lookup returns CDR1 LNHDA and CDR2 SQIVND (reference sequence). DNA of the CDR3: TGTGCCAGTAGCCGGGTATGGCCCTCCGGGGCCAACGTCCCGACTTTC. This gives the protein CASSRVWPSGANVPTF.

The genes are TRBV29-1 and TRBJ1-2; D perhaps matches TRBD1 (5 bases). Germline V CDR1 and CDR2: SQVTM, ANQGSEA. V was trimmed by 4 bases and J by 6 bases, leaving 9 bases between them. This CDR3 is built from 11 residues. CDR3 coding DNA: TGCAGCGTTGTGGCCAGGGATGGCTACACCTTC. Amino acids: CSVVARDGYTF.

This clonotype has just a few counts. The chain has TRBV20-1 and TRBJ1-5; D is possibly TRBD1 (5 bases). V was cut by 5 bases and J by 4 bases, with 12 bases left in between. The CDR3 spans 13 residues. The germline V gene has CDR1 DFQATT and CDR2 SNEGSKA (reference sequence). The CDR3 region is CSALWGENQPQHF. DNA for the CDR3: TGCAGTGCTCTGTGGGGGGAAAATCAGCCCCAGCATTTT.

The rearrangement uses TRBV27 and TRBJ2-1, with TRBD2 matching 8 bases. CDR1 is MNHEY, CDR2 SMNVEV, per germline (reference sequence). This CDR3 is 14 amino acids long. J lost 10 bases, V lost 2 bases, and 7 bases had no gene match. CDR3 sequence (DNA): TGTGCCAGCAGTTTAGGCCTAGCGGGTAGGGAGCAGTTCTTC. Translation gives CASSLGLAGREQFF.

Ten or more counts support this clonotype. This chain connects TRBV4-1 to TRBJ1-2, with 8 nucleotides matching TRBD1. Per germline, CDR1 MGHRA and CDR2 YSYEKL. The V and J ends lost 1 base and 2 bases, in that order; junction bases with no gene match: 18. The CDR3 loop spans 20 amino acids. The CDR3 loop is CASSQGIYRGLWGRNYGYTF. CDR3 nucleotide sequence: TGCGCCAGCAGCCAAGGAATTTACAGGGGGTTGTGGGGGAGGAACTATGGCTACACCTTC.

This clonotype counts as medium-sized. The rearrangement uses TRBV7-2 and TRBJ2-5, with 7 bases fitting TRBD1. Germline V CDR1 and CDR2: SGHTA, FQGNSA. The V gene end was trimmed by 3 bases and the J gene end by 2 bases; junction bases not matched to a gene: 9. CDR3 length: 16 residues. The CDR3 protein is CASSLGRDSRQETQYF. The CDR3 coding sequence is TGTGCCAGCAGCTTGGGCCGGGACAGTAGACAAGAGACCCAGTACTTC.